This passage covers 6 T cell receptor beta chains from one sample sequenced in a study of cytomegalovirus exposure and HLA in healthy donors. This PCR relied on a set of 60 Vbeta primers and 13 Jbeta primers. Libraries were prepared by immunoSEQ multiplex PCR; TCRdb keeps only in-frame clonotypes and omits some of them. This table lists about 70,000 clones. Source material: PBMCs. The receptors come from a woman aged 25-40 years in good health and CMV-seronegative.

The V and J genes are TRBV4-1 and TRBJ2-3; 9 nucleotides line up with TRBD2. Trimming at V came to 1 base and at J to 4 bases, leaving 6 bases not matched to a gene. In germline, CDR1 is MGHRA, CDR2 YSYEKL. The CDR3 spans 16 residues. CDR3 region: CASSQVMGTSPDTQYF. In DNA form, the CDR3 reads TGCGCCAGCAGCCAAGTGATGGGGACTAGCCCAGATACGCAGTATTTT.

This chain uses TRBV7-2 with TRBJ1-5; D is uncertain. V dropped 2 bases and J dropped 4 bases, with 9 bases sitting between them. Germline V gene data show CDR1 as SGHTA and CDR2 as FQGNSA. The CDR3 sequence is 14 residues long. DNA of the CDR3: TGTGCCAGCAGCTTACGAGGAGGTAATCAGCCCCAGCATTTT. It translates to CASSLRGGNQPQHF.

The rearrangement links TRBV4-3 to TRBJ1-1, with 8 bases identical to TRBD1. This CDR3 contains 16 residues. Germline V lookup: CDR1 LGHNA, CDR2 YSLEER. After removal of 0 bases from V and 1 base from J, the junction contained 4 bases not matched to a gene. The CDR3 spells CASSQDPQGANTEAFF. CDR3 DNA: TGCGCCAGCAGCCAAGATCCCCAGGGGGCGAACACTGAAGCTTTCTTT.

The chain uses TRBV29-1 and TRBJ2-3, with 7 bases matching TRBD2. Trimming took 7 bases from V and 6 from J; bases not matched to a gene: 1. Germline V CDR1 and CDR2: SQVTM, ANQGSEA. The CDR3 totals 10 residues. As DNA, the CDR3 is TGCAGCGCCGGGGGGGATACGCAGTATTTT. It specifies CSAGGDTQYF.

V usage is TRBV5-6 and J usage is TRBJ2-7, with 9 bases that match TRBD1. The CDR3 has 16 amino acids. J lost 6 bases, V lost 4 bases, and 14 bases had no gene match. Germline CDR1 and CDR2: SGHDT and YYEEEE. The CDR3 DNA reads TGTGCCAGCAGCGTGCGCCGGGACAGGGTAAGAGGCGAGCAGTACTTC. Residues: CASSVRRDRVRGEQYF.

The chain uses TRBV9 and TRBJ1-2; perhaps TRBD1 as D (5 bases). V was cut by 0 bases and J by 1 base, with 13 bases left in between. The CDR3 spans 16 residues. The germline CDR1 and CDR2 sequences are SGDLS and YYNGEE. CDR3 loop: CASSVDPDTLNYGYTF. In nucleotides, the CDR3 is TGTGCCAGCAGCGTAGACCCGGACACCCTTAACTATGGCTACACCTTC.